The 5 T cell receptor beta chains presented below share a single source sample, sequenced in a study of OX40 agonist ivuxolimab in advanced cancers. TCRdb keeps only in-frame clones here, not all; method: immunoSEQ multiplex PCR. The table has 45,000 to 55,000 clones, under 90% seen once. The material was CD4+ or CD8+ T cells sorted from blood, obtained in a trial of the OX40 agonist ivuxolimab. Source of these receptors: an adult with an advanced solid tumor such as melanoma, head and neck, liver or kidney cancer.

V and J are TRBV6-1 and TRBJ2-7; no reliable D call. The germline gives CDR1 MNHNS, CDR2 SASEGT. The CDR3 runs 12 residues. V gave up 2 bases and J gave up 4 bases, with 6 bases separating them. The CDR3 here is CASSESQYEQYF. The DNA for the CDR3 is TGTGCCAGCAGTGAATCGCAGTACGAGCAGTACTTC.

DNA for the CDR3: TGTGCCAGCTCACCACCGTCAAGAGGGAGGAACACCGGGGAGCTGTTTTTT. Translation gives CASSPPSRGRNTGELFF. The chain recombines TRBV18 with TRBJ2-2, with D possibly being TRBD2 (5 bases). V was trimmed by 0 bases and J by 1 base, leaving 12 bases between them. The germline V gene has CDR1 KGHSH and CDR2 LQKENI. The CDR3 length is 17 residues.

The rearrangement uses TRBV15 and TRBJ2-5, with TRBD2 as a possible D gene (5 bases). Trimming shortened V by 1 base and J by 5 bases, and 11 bases separated the two germline ends. Germline values: CDR1 LNHNV, CDR2 YYDKDF (reference sequence). CDR3 size: 14 residues. CDR3 DNA: TGTGCCACCAGCAGAGTCGGGGTATCGGAGACCCAGTACTTC. Protein sequence: CATSRVGVSETQYF.

This rearrangement joins TRBV7-9 to TRBJ1-1; tentative D call: TRBD1 (6 bases). The CDR3 is made up of 17 amino acids. V was clipped by 4 bases and J by 3 bases, with 21 bases between them. Germline lookup yields CDR1 SEHNR and CDR2 FQNEAQ (reference sequence). The CDR3 DNA follows: TGTGCCAGCAGCTCCCCGTTGCAGGGGCGAGAGGACACTGAAGCTTTCTTT. Amino acids: CASSSPLQGREDTEAFF.

V is TRBV19 and J is TRBJ1-2; 12 bases map to TRBD1. The CDR3 contains 14 residues. CDR1 LNHDA and CDR2 SQIVND come from the germline V gene (reference sequence). V lost 5 bases, J lost 8 bases, and 6 bases stayed unmatched. The CDR3 DNA reads TGTGCCAGTAGTCCGGGACAGGGGGCGCGCGGCTACACCTTC. Translating gives CASSPGQGARGYTF.